The 29 T cell receptor beta chains given below trace back to one sample, sequenced in a study of beta chain features in type 1 diabetes. Investigators reverse transcribed all isolated RNA, so they sequenced expressed TCRB transcripts. The protocol was immunoSEQ multiplex PCR, while the TCRdb copy is restricted to in-frame clones and leaves out a portion. This sample has 150,000 to 190,000 clones, with approximately 8.1% found just once. Sequencing input: central memory CD4+ T cells from blood. Every receptor here comes from a man younger than 30 in good health.

The chain joins TRBV28 to TRBJ2-7, with 11 bases matching TRBD1. The CDR3 runs to 13 residues. Germline V lookup: CDR1 MDHEN, CDR2 SYDVKM. V gave up 8 bases and J gave up 3 bases; unmatched junction bases: 3. CDR3 in amino acids: CASHGTGGYEQYF. Written as DNA, the CDR3 is TGTGCCAGCCACGGGACAGGGGGCTACGAGCAGTACTTC.

The sample holds a few counts of this clone. The chain joins TRBV4-2 to TRBJ2-7; D gene ambiguous. V was shortened by 1 base and J by 5 bases, with 15 bases between the two germline ends. The germline V gene encodes CDR1 LGHNA and CDR2 YNFKEQ. The CDR3 has 15 amino acids. As DNA, the CDR3 is TGTGCCAGCAGCCAAGGGTCAGTCGAGGTGGACGAGCAGTACTTC. Protein sequence: CASSQGSVEVDEQYF.

V and J are TRBV5-6 and TRBJ2-2; 9 positions agree with TRBD2. CDR3 length: 17 amino acids. Germline V gene data show CDR1 as SGHDT and CDR2 as YYEEEE. V lost 0 bases and J lost 6; bases outside the gene matches: 9. CDR3 in amino acids: CASSLDGGRAEAGELFF. DNA of the CDR3: TGTGCCAGCAGCTTGGACGGCGGGAGGGCCGAGGCCGGGGAGCTGTTTTTT.

This chain joins TRBV7-6 and TRBJ2-5; TRBD1 aligns across 7 bases. The J call is doubtful: the DNA matches TRBJ2-7 better. The CDR3 runs 11 residues. Germline values: CDR1 SGHVS, CDR2 FNYEAQ. Here the CDR3 reads CASGQGDEQYF. CDR3 sequence (DNA): TGTGCCAGCGGTCAGGGGGACGAGCAGTACTTC.

This clone has just a few counts. The chain combines TRBV7-6 with TRBJ2-7; the match to TRBD1 covers 9 bases. With V trimmed by 3 bases and J by 4 bases, 7 bases remained unmatched. The CDR3 covers 15 residues. Germline V gives CDR1 SGHVS, CDR2 FNYEAQ. In DNA, the CDR3 is TGTGCCAGCAGCTTGGGGACAGGGCTAGGGTACGAGCAGTACTTC. This gives the protein CASSLGTGLGYEQYF.

The sample holds many counts of this clone. The V gene is TRBV7-2, the J gene TRBJ2-7; 7 bases map to TRBD1. The CDR3 length is 14 residues. Trimming removed 2 bases from V and 2 bases from J; junction bases left unmatched: 3. Germline assignment: CDR1 SGHTA and CDR2 FQGNSA. The DNA of the CDR3 is TGTGCCAGCAGCTTAATAGGACAGGCCTACGAGCAGTACTTC. It is translated as CASSLIGQAYEQYF.

This clone was detected many times. The chain is built from TRBV25-1 and TRBJ2-1; 10 nucleotides line up with TRBD2. Germline V gene data show CDR1 as MGHDK and CDR2 as SYGVNS. This CDR3 is 14 amino acids long. V shed 10 bases and J 6 bases; nucleotides not matched to a gene: 9. The DNA of the CDR3 is TGTGCCACCCGGGGAGCGGGAGGGTTCAATGAGCAGTTCTTC. Translating it yields CATRGAGGFNEQFF.

This clone was recorded many times. The V gene is TRBV28, the J gene TRBJ1-1, with 7 nucleotides matching TRBD1. The germline gives CDR1 MDHEN, CDR2 SYDVKM. The CDR3 spans 15 residues. The V segment lost 5 bases and the J segment 0 bases; nucleotides outside the gene matches: 6. The CDR3 loop reads CASSTGTALNTEAFF. CDR3 sequence (DNA): TGTGCCAGCAGTACGGGGACAGCGTTGAACACTGAAGCTTTCTTT.

The chain joins TRBV6-5 to TRBJ1-2, with D perhaps TRBD1 (6 bases). The CDR3 is made up of 15 amino acids. Trimming pared 2 bases from V and 5 bases from J, leaving 15 bases between. Germline V gene lookup returns CDR1 MNHEY and CDR2 SVGAGI. The CDR3 is CASSYDPTGPYGYTF. The CDR3 DNA follows: TGTGCCAGCAGTTACGATCCGACAGGACCTTATGGCTACACCTTC.

This clone was counted ten times or more. J is TRBJ2-5 and V is TRBV6-6; weak D call: TRBD1 (5 bases). This CDR3 has 14 residues. CDR1 and CDR2 (germline): MNHNY, SVGAGI (reference sequence). With 0 bases removed from V and 1 base from J, the gap between germline ends came to 6 bases. The DNA of the CDR3 is TGTGCCAGCAGTTACTCAACAGGCCAAGAGACCCAGTACTTC. Protein: CASSYSTGQETQYF.

The table lists this clone with many counts. This rearrangement joins TRBV9 to TRBJ2-1; perhaps TRBD2 as D (5 bases). The CDR3 is 12 residues long. Trimming cost V 10 bases and J 0 bases, with 8 bases left between them. CDR1 and CDR2 (germline): SGDLS, YYNGEE. The CDR3 sequence is CAERRSYNEQFF. In nucleotides, the CDR3 is TGTGCCGAGCGGCGCTCCTACAATGAGCAGTTCTTC.

This clone was seen a few times. CDR3 sequence (DNA): TGTGCCAGCAGTATCCGCTCGGGACAGGGATCCTACGAGCAGTACTTC. It encodes CASSIRSGQGSYEQYF. J is TRBJ2-7 and V is TRBV27; TRBD1 matches 9 bases. Germline V gene data show CDR1 as MNHEY and CDR2 as SMNVEV (reference sequence). V dropped 5 bases and J dropped 1; count of bases not matched to a gene: 9. The CDR3 loop spans 16 amino acids.

The chain employs TRBV6-1 and TRBJ2-1, with 9 bases matching TRBD1. This CDR3 region has 15 residues. The V segment lost 1 base and the J segment 3 bases; nucleotides outside the gene matches: 1. Germline CDR1 is MNHNS and CDR2 is SASEGT. CDR3 in amino acids: CASSEETGGYNEQFF. The CDR3 region has the DNA TGTGCCAGCAGTGAAGAGACAGGGGGCTACAATGAGCAGTTCTTC.

The chain recombines TRBV6-5 with TRBJ1-2; no firm D call. Trimming removed 3 bases at V and 8 bases at J, with 13 bases between. The germline V gene encodes CDR1 MNHEY and CDR2 SVGAGI. The CDR3 extends over 13 amino acids. The CDR3 nucleotides read TGTGCCAGCAGTTATATGTCAGGAGGCGGCTACACCTTC. This encodes CASSYMSGGGYTF.

This clone came up a few times. This sequence joins TRBV29-1 and TRBJ1-1; 7 nucleotides match TRBD1. In germline, CDR1 is SQVTM, CDR2 ANQGSEA. This CDR3 spans 15 amino acids. Trimming removed 6 bases from V and 4 bases from J; junction bases left unmatched: 14. The CDR3 loop reads CSVIDRVLGFTEAFF. CDR3 DNA: TGCAGCGTCATCGACAGGGTCTTGGGGTTCACTGAAGCTTTCTTT.

The chain links TRBV28 to TRBJ1-2; 7 nucleotides match TRBD1. This CDR3 comprises 13 residues. Germline V gene data show CDR1 as MDHEN and CDR2 as SYDVKM. Trimming took 6 bases from V and 8 from J; bases not matched to a gene: 9. CDR3: CASSRDRVGGYTF. The CDR3 region has the DNA TGTGCCAGCAGCCGCGACAGGGTAGGAGGCTACACCTTC.

This clone was observed at least ten times. This rearrangement joins TRBV6-4 to TRBJ1-1; D unclear. Germline V gene sequence: CDR1 MRHNA, CDR2 SNTAGT. The CDR3 length is 12 residues. The V end lost 10 bases, the J end lost 4 bases, and 13 bases lay between the germline ends. CDR3 amino acids: CAIRPGFTEAFF. The CDR3 DNA reads as TGTGCCATCCGGCCCGGGTTCACTGAAGCTTTCTTT.

This clone was seen more than once but under ten times. The chain has TRBV7-2 and TRBJ1-1; D is undetermined. V lost 7 bases to trimming and J lost 6 bases, with 15 bases between them. Germline CDR1 is SGHTA and CDR2 is FQGNSA. The CDR3 is 13 amino acids. CDR3 coding DNA: TGTGCCAGCAACCGCCAATTTGACTCTGAAGCTTTCTTT. It codes for CASNRQFDSEAFF.

This clone was recorded at least ten times. The chain joins TRBV6-6 to TRBJ1-6; D perhaps matches TRBD1 (6 bases). V was clipped by 5 bases and J by 4 bases, with 9 bases between them. CDR3 length: 14 residues. Per germline, CDR1 MNHNY and CDR2 SVGAGI (reference sequence). The CDR3 spells CASSLTGYNSPLHF. For the CDR3, the DNA is TGTGCCAGCAGTCTGACAGGTTATAATTCACCCCTCCACTTT.

V and J are TRBV9 and TRBJ2-3; TRBD1 matches at 8 bases. There are 17 residues in the CDR3. CDR1 SGDLS and CDR2 YYNGEE come from the germline V gene. The ends lost 4 bases at V and 2 bases at J; junction bases unmatched: 12. CDR3 sequence: CASSLTPGQVDTDTQYF. The CDR3 nucleotides are TGTGCCAGCAGCCTCACCCCGGGACAGGTCGACACAGATACGCAGTATTTT.

This chain uses TRBV7-3 with TRBJ2-3; 7 bases map to TRBD2. Trimming took 5 bases from V and 4 from J; bases not matched to a gene: 9. The CDR3 covers 15 residues. Germline-derived CDR1 and CDR2 are SGHTA and FQGTGA. This CDR3 is CASSKTGGVADTQYF. As DNA, the CDR3 is TGTGCCAGCAGCAAGACTGGGGGGGTGGCAGATACGCAGTATTTT.

This clone occurred a few times. V gene TRBV2 combines with J gene TRBJ1-6; the D gene is possibly TRBD1 (5 bases). CDR3 length: 15 residues. Trimming took 6 bases from V and 7 from J, leaving 16 bases between them. Germline values: CDR1 SNHLY, CDR2 FYNNEI. The CDR3: CASSGRGVSNSPLHF. The CDR3 DNA reads as TGTGCCAGCAGCGGGAGGGGAGTTTCCAATTCACCCCTCCACTTT.

This rearrangement joins TRBV28 to TRBJ2-4; unclear D gene. The germline gives CDR1 MDHEN, CDR2 SYDVKM. The germline V and J ends were trimmed by 11 bases and 2 bases, with 16 bases remaining between them. The CDR3 has 14 residues. This chain's CDR3 is CAAAPPLTKNIQYF. The CDR3 DNA sequence: TGTGCCGCCGCCCCCCCTCTAACCAAAAACATTCAGTACTTC. Based on the CDR3 plus reference TRBV28 and TRBJ2-4, the full variable domain is DVKVTQSSRYLVKRTGEKVFLECVQDMDHENMFWYRQDPGLGLRLIYFSYDVKMKEKGDIPEGYSVSREKKERFSLILESASTNQTSMYLCAAAPPLTKNIQYFGAGTRLSVL.

This clone was detected ten times or more. V is TRBV4-2 and J is TRBJ2-1; D remains unclear. Trimming took 1 base from V and 2 from J, leaving 9 bases between them. The CDR3 is made up of 15 amino acids. Germline values: CDR1 LGHNA, CDR2 YNFKEQ. CDR3 amino acids: CASSQVAHTYNEQFF. Here the CDR3 DNA reads TGTGCCAGCAGCCAAGTAGCCCATACCTACAATGAGCAGTTCTTC.

The rearrangement uses TRBV18 and TRBJ1-1; D unresolved. The CDR3 is made up of 16 amino acids. Germline lookup yields CDR1 KGHSH and CDR2 LQKENI. V lost 2 bases, J lost 3 bases, and 16 bases lay in between. The CDR3 coding sequence is TGTGCCAGCTCACCAAGGTCCCTCCTCGGGGACACTGAAGCTTTCTTT. Its protein product is CASSPRSLLGDTEAFF.

The chain links TRBV28 to TRBJ2-7, with TRBD2 matching over 9 bases. Germline V gives CDR1 MDHEN, CDR2 SYDVKM. This CDR3 has 14 residues. With V trimmed by 7 bases and J by 4 bases, 8 bases remained unmatched. CDR3 in DNA: TGTGCCAGCACCAAAGGCGGGAGGGTATACGAGCAGTACTTC. It translates to CASTKGGRVYEQYF. Complete variable domain (other parts from reference TRBV28 and TRBJ2-7): DVKVTQSSRYLVKRTGEKVFLECVQDMDHENMFWYRQDPGLGLRLIYFSYDVKMKEKGDIPEGYSVSREKKERFSLILESASTNQTSMYLCASTKGGRVYEQYFGPGTRLTVT.

V and J are TRBV7-7 and TRBJ2-7, with D maybe TRBD1 (5 bases). Germline loops: CDR1 SSHAT, CDR2 FNYEAQ (reference sequence). The CDR3 consists of 13 residues. V lost 3 bases and J lost 6, with 12 bases in between. The DNA for the CDR3 is TGTGCCAGCAGCTTGTCCAGGGCTAGCGAGCAGTACTTC. This encodes CASSLSRASEQYF.

This clone was counted ten times or more. This CDR3 is CASSIGRDRTYEQYF. CDR3 coding DNA: TGTGCCAGTAGTATAGGACGGGACAGGACCTACGAGCAGTACTTC. V is TRBV19 and J is TRBJ2-7; TRBD1 aligns across 8 bases. From germline, CDR1 is LNHDA and CDR2 SQIVND (reference sequence). V lost 1 base, J lost 2 bases, and 4 bases stayed unmatched. This CDR3 comprises 15 residues.

A few counts support this clone. This rearrangement joins TRBV19 to TRBJ1-1, with D uncertain. The V end lost 3 bases, the J end lost 4 bases, and 15 bases lay between the germline ends. This CDR3 is 15 amino acids long. CDR1 and CDR2 from the germline V gene are LNHDA and SQIVND (reference sequence). CDR3 nucleotides: TGTGCCAGTAGTATGGTTCGGGGAGCGGCCACTGAAGCTTTCTTT. It translates to CASSMVRGAATEAFF. The full variable domain, rest sourced from reference TRBV19 and TRBJ1-1, is DGGITQSPKYLFRKEGQNVTLSCEQNLNHDAMYWYRQDPGQGLRLIYYSQIVNDFQKGDIAEGYSVSREKKESFPLTVTSAQKNPTAFYLCASSMVRGAATEAFFGQGTRLTVV.